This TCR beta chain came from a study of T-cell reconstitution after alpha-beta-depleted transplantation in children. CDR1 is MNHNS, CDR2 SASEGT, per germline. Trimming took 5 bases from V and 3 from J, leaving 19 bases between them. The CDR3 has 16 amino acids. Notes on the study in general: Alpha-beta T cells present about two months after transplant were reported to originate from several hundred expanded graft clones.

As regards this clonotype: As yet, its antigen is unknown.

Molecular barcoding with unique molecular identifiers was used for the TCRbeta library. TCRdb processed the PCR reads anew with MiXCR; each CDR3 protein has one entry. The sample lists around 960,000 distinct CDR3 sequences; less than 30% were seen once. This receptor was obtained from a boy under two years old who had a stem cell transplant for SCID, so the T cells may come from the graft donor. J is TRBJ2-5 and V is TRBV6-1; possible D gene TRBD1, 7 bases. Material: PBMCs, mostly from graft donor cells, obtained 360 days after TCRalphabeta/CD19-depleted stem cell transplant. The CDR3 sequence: CASSPGVLTGKETQYF. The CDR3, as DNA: TGTGCCAGCAGTCCGGGAGTCCTGACAGGGAAAGAGACCCAGTACTTC.